This is a list of T cell receptor beta chains from one sample in a study of cytomegalovirus exposure and HLA in healthy donors. Using immunoSEQ multiplex PCR, the repertoire was profiled, and TCRdb retains in-frame clones only, with some absent. The profile shows about 160,000 clones, 65% to 85% of them singletons. Specimen: PBMCs. Receptor source: a man in his 60s in good health and CMV-seronegative. Each CDR3 is given with its conserved first and last residue. The order of the fields is clone size, D gene, V gene, J gene, CDR3 DNA, CDR3 protein. A D gene is named only where the DNA matches it firmly. The size of a clone is reported for some rows only, either as once, few or many, or as a class for expanded clones.

NA	TRBD2	TRBV5-1	TRBJ2-1	TGCGCCAGCAGCTTGTCACAGCGGGATCGCGATGAGCAGTTCTTC	CASSLSQRDRDEQFF
NA	TRBD2	TRBV6-6	TRBJ2-5	TGTGCCAGCAGTTACTCAGGACTAGCGGCGGGGGAGACCCAGTACTTC	CASSYSGLAAGETQYF
NA	TRBD1	TRBV29-1	TRBJ1-3	TGCAGCGTTGAAGATATAGGAACAGGGGCTGACACCATATATTTT	CSVEDIGTGADTIYF
NA	NA	TRBV7-8	TRBJ2-7	TGTGCCAGCAGTCCTCGGGGAGGGGGCGAGCAGTACTTC	CASSPRGGGEQYF
NA	NA	TRBV7-2	TRBJ1-3	TGTGCCAGCAGCTTAGCGCTCGGGGGGGGTCACACCATATATTTT	CASSLALGGGHTIYF
NA	TRBD1	TRBV4-1	TRBJ2-7	TGCGCCAGCAGCCAAGGAGGGACAGGGACCTACGAGCAGTACTTC	CASSQGGTGTYEQYF
few	NA	TRBV7-9	TRBJ2-1	TGTGCCAGCCGGTCGCCGAATACCAATGAGCAGTTCTTC	CASRSPNTNEQFF
NA	TRBD1	TRBV10-1	TRBJ2-1	TGCGCCAGCAGTGACGGGACAGCGTCCTACAATGAGCAGTTCTTC	CASSDGTASYNEQFF
NA	NA	TRBV12-5	TRBJ2-1	TGTGCTAGTTCTGGACTACCGTCGGCTAATGAGCAGTTCTTC	CASSGLPSANEQFF
NA	NA	TRBV7-9	TRBJ2-3	TGTGCCAGCAGCTTAACCGGGACTCCGGGTTCTTCCGATACGCAGTATTTT	CASSLTGTPGSSDTQYF
NA	TRBD2	TRBV7-2	TRBJ2-7	TGTGCCAGCAGCTACCGACTAGCGGTCTCCTACGAGCAGTACTTC	CASSYRLAVSYEQYF
NA	NA	TRBV27	TRBJ1-2	TGTGCCAGCACCGCCGGGGGATCCTATGGCTACACCTTC	CASTAGGSYGYTF
NA	NA	TRBV7-9	TRBJ2-7	TGTGCCAGCAGCCTTTCCTCCTACGAGCAGTACTTC	CASSLSSYEQYF
NA	NA	TRBV7-2	TRBJ1-1	TGTGCCAGCAGGGGGAGGAACACTGAAGCTTTCTTT	CASRGRNTEAFF
NA	NA	TRBV4-3	TRBJ2-7	TGCGCCAGCAGCCAGACCAAGGGGTACTACGAGCAGTACTTC	CASSQTKGYYEQYF
NA	NA	TRBV7-3	TRBJ2-3	TGTGCCAGCAGCTTAATTGGAGTCGCATCAGATACGCAGTATTTT	CASSLIGVASDTQYF
NA	NA	TRBV5-3	TRBJ2-2	TGTGCCAGAAGCCTACCAGGGGGGAAGGGCACCGGGGAGCTGTTTTTT	CARSLPGGKGTGELFF
NA	TRBD1	TRBV6-1	TRBJ2-7	TGTGCCAGCAGTTTGACAGGGGGCTCGTACGAGCAGTACTTC	CASSLTGGSYEQYF
few	TRBD1	TRBV5-6	TRBJ2-3	TGTGCCAGCAGCCCGACAGAGGACAGGGGTTGGGATACGCAGTATTTT	CASSPTEDRGWDTQYF
NA	TRBD2	TRBV18	TRBJ2-5	TGTGCCAGCTCACAGTTCCGGGGGGATCCCCAAGAGACCCAGTACTTC	CASSQFRGDPQETQYF
NA	NA	TRBV5-6	TRBJ2-7	TGTGCCAGCAGCTTGAGAGGGGGTAAGGCGTACTTC	CASSLRGGKAYF
few	TRBD1	TRBV5-6	TRBJ2-7	TGTGCCAGCAGCGAGGGGACAGGTTTTTCCTACGAGCAGTACTTC	CASSEGTGFSYEQYF
NA	TRBD2	TRBV5-1	TRBJ2-5	TGCGCCAGCAGCCTACAAGCGGGAACCGGGGAGACCCAGTACTTC	CASSLQAGTGETQYF
NA	TRBD1	TRBV28	TRBJ1-2	TGTGCCAGCAGAGTTCTCCTGACAGGGGGGTCAAACTATGGCTACACCTTC	CASRVLLTGGSNYGYTF
few	TRBD2	TRBV7-9	TRBJ2-5	TGTGCCAGCAGCTTAGCGACTAGCCAGGAGACCCAGTACTTC	CASSLATSQETQYF
once	TRBD2	TRBV9	TRBJ2-3	TGTGCTAGCGGGAGAGTCACAGATACGCAGTATTTT	CASGRVTDTQYF
once	TRBD1	TRBV6-1	TRBJ1-5	TGTGCCAGCAGGGACAGGGGGCCAAGTCAGCCCCAGCATTTT	CASRDRGPSQPQHF
NA	TRBD1	TRBV4-1	TRBJ1-1	TGCGCCAGCAGCCCCGGACAGGGAAAACATGCGAACACTGAAGCTTTCTTT	CASSPGQGKHANTEAFF
NA	TRBD2	TRBV9	TRBJ2-7	TGTGCCAGCAGCGTACAGGGACTAGCGGGAGTCGAGCAGTACTTC	CASSVQGLAGVEQYF
few	TRBD2	TRBV18	TRBJ2-1	TGTGCCAGCTCACCACTTGGGGCGGGAGAAGCTTTAAGTGAGCAGTTCTTC	CASSPLGAGEALSEQFF